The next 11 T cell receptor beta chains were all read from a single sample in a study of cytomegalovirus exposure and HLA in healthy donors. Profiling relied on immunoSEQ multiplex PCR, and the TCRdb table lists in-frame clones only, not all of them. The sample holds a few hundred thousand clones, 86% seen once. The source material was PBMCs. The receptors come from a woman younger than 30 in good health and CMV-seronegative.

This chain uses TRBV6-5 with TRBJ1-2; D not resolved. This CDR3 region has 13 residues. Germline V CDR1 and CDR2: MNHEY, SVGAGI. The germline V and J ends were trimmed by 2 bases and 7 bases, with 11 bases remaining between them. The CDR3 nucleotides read TGTGCCAGCAGTTACACTGGAGGGCGTGGCTACACCTTC. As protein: CASSYTGGRGYTF.

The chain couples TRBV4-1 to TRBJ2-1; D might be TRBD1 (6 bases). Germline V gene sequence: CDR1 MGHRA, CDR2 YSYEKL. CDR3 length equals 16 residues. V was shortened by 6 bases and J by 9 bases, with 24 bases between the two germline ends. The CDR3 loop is CASRGSRGPQGIEQFF. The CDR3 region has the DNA TGCGCCAGCAGAGGATCAAGGGGTCCCCAGGGGATTGAGCAGTTCTTC.

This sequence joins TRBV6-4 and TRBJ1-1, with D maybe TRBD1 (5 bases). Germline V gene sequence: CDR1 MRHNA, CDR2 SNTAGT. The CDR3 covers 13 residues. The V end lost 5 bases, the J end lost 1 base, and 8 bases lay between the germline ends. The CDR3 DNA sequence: TGTGCCAGCAGTCGCAGGGAGAACACTGAAGCTTTCTTT. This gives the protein CASSRRENTEAFF.

The CDR3 reads CASSTLAGGSNEQFF. CDR3 bases: TGCGCCAGCAGCACCCTAGCGGGAGGGTCGAATGAGCAGTTCTTC. The V and J genes are TRBV5-1 and TRBJ2-1; 12 nucleotides line up with TRBD2. Germline V CDR1 and CDR2: SGHRS, YFSETQ. Trimming cost V 4 bases and J 7 bases; bases outside gene matches: 6. This CDR3 has 15 amino acids.

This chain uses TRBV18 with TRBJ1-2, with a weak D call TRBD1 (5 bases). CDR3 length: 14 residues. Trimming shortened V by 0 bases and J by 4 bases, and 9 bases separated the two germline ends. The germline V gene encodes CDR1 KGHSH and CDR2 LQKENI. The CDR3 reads CASSPPGAGYGYTF. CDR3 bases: TGTGCCAGCTCACCACCAGGGGCCGGCTATGGCTACACCTTC.

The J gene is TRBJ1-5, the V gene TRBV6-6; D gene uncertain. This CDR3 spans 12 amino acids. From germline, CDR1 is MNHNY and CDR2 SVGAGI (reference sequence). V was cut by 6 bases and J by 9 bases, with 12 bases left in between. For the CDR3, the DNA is TGTGCCAGCAGCCAGGACTATCCGCCCCAGCATTTT. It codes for CASSQDYPPQHF.

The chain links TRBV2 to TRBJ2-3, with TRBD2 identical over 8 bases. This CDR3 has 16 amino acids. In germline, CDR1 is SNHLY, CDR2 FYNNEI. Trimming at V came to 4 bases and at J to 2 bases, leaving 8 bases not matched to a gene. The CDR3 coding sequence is TGTGCCAGCAGTGCTGAAGCGGGAGATAACACAGATACGCAGTATTTT. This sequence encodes CASSAEAGDNTDTQYF.

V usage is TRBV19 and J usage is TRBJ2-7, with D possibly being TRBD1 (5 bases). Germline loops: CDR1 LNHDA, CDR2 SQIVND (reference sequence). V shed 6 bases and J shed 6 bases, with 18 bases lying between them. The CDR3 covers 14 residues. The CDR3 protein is CASSLEVGPGEQYF. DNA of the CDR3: TGTGCCAGTAGCCTCGAAGTGGGGCCAGGCGAGCAGTACTTC.

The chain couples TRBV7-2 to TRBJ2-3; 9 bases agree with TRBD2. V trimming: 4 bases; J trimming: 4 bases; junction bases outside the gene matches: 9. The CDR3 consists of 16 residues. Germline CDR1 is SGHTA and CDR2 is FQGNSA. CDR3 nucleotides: TGTGCCAGCAGCTCCCTAGCGGGACGCTCCGCAGATACGCAGTATTTT. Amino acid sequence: CASSSLAGRSADTQYF.

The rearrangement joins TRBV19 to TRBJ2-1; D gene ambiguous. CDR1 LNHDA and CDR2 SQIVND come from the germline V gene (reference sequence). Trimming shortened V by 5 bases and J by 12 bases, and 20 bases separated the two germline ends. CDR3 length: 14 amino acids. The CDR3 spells CASSFLVAPQGQFF. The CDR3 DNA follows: TGTGCCAGTAGTTTCCTAGTAGCACCCCAAGGGCAGTTCTTC.

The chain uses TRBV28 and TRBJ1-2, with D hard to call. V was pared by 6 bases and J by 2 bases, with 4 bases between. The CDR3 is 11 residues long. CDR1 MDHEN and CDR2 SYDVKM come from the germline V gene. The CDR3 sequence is CASSTNYGYTF. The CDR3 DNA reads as TGTGCCAGCAGCACAAACTATGGCTACACCTTC.